This T cell receptor beta chain appears in the sequencing data of a study of T cell responses to AZD1222 COVID-19 vaccine. Measured with immunoSEQ multiplex PCR; TCRdb has only the in-frame clones, and not every one. The sample includes some 110,000 clones, around nine tenths seen only once; the top ten take 9.1%. The CDR3 is 12 amino acids. Germline values: CDR1 SEHNR, CDR2 FQNEAQ (reference sequence). V was shortened by 4 bases and J by 8 bases, with 11 bases between the two germline ends. The chain employs TRBV7-9 and TRBJ1-1; no firm D call. Source: peripheral blood, taken on day 0 of AZD1222 vaccination. The sequence came from an adult in good health. The CDR3 loop reads CASSSPRGEAFF. The CDR3 DNA sequence: TGTGCCAGCAGCTCGCCCCGAGGGGAAGCTTTCTTT.